Listed below are T cell receptor beta chains from one sample, sequenced in a study of blood T cell repertoires in COVID-19. The assay was immunoSEQ multiplex PCR, and TCRdb's table has in-frame clones only and misses some. There are about 500,000 clones in the sample; 75% to 90% occur only once, and 0.7% lies in the top ten. The sample consisted of PBMCs or T cells enriched from blood (not recorded which). The receptor set was obtained from a young woman who had recovered from COVID-19. CDR3s include the opening cysteine and the closing phenylalanine or tryptophan. The order of the fields is V gene, CDR3 length, CDR3 protein.

V: TRBV5-8
length: 16
CDR3: CASSLVGQGGTDTQYF

V: TRBV6-1
length: 16
CDR3: CASSEGGGANTGELFF

V: TRBV10-3
length: 14
CDR3: CAISDLSGGNEQFF

V: TRBV5-4
length: 13
CDR3: CASARDRVSGYTF

V: TRBV30
length: 14
CDR3: CAWKGERGAGGYTF

V: TRBV19
length: 14
CDR3: CASSIVGLTTEAFF

V: TRBV10-3
length: 14
CDR3: CAIQAGQDDNEQFF

V: TRBV2
length: 15
CDR3: CASSEMSGGPSTQYF

V: TRBV10-1
length: 15
CDR3: CASSESVEGPYGYTF

V: TRBV30
length: 11
CDR3: CAWTVRAEAFF

V: TRBV27
length: 11
CDR3: CATLQGSGYTF

V: TRBV7-9
length: 15
CDR3: CASSPAPGPNQPQHF

V: TRBV7-9
length: 14
CDR3: CASRLTGGDDGYTF

V: TRBV30
length: 14
CDR3: CAWSVGGTLDEQYF

V: TRBV27
length: 13
CDR3: CATWDRGRTEAFF

V: TRBV19
length: 16
CDR3: CASSPRDRGKVQPQHF

V: TRBV6-2/TRBV6-3
length: 15
CDR3: CASSPTPDREETQYF

V: TRBV5-4
length: 15
CDR3: CASRLAGGSPREQFF

V: TRBV9
length: 18
CDR3: CASSVAPPGGFGGNTIYF

V: TRBV27
length: 13
CDR3: CASSFSSYTEAFF

V: TRBV19
length: 15
CDR3: CATTGGTGWTDTQYF

V: TRBV11-2
length: 13
CDR3: CASSLVSSQGPTF

V: TRBV18
length: 15
CDR3: CASSPGTGRTGELFF

V: TRBV19
length: 16
CDR3: CASSGGQQSSTDTQYF